This TCR beta chain was recovered during a study of T-cell reconstitution after alpha-beta-depleted transplantation in children. Construction of the TCRbeta library involved unique molecular identifiers. In TCRdb, the PCR reads were re-called with MiXCR into one record per CDR3 protein. In the table there are roughly 500,000 distinct CDR3 sequences, around 12% of which are singletons. The sample was PBMCs from the stem cell graft donor, taken from the stem cell graft. The receptor comes from a human donor who donated a stem cell graft to a child with combined immunodeficiency.

Here the CDR3 reads CSARDVTGGSYYEQYF. CDR3 nucleotide sequence: TGCAGTGCTAGAGATGTGACAGGGGGCTCCTACTACGAGCAGTACTTC. This rearrangement joins TRBV20-1 to TRBJ2-7; 10 positions match TRBD1. With 0 bases clipped from V and 3 bases from J, the junction kept 8 bases outside the gene matches. The germline gives CDR1 DFQATT, CDR2 SNEGSKA (reference sequence). The CDR3 is 16 residues long.